These 3 T cell receptor beta chains originate from one sample sequenced in a study of CD8+CD57+ T cells in acquired aplastic anemia. Flow cytometry had shown expanded CD8+CD57+ cells in the patients chosen for sequencing. Profiles of TCR beta VDJ and CDR3 were generated from a genomic DNA template. TCRdb ran MiXCR on the reads and lists one entry per CDR3 protein. The table lists about 160,000 distinct CDR3 sequences, more than 45% of them singletons. Sequenced material: sorted CD4+, CD8+, or CD8+CD57+ T cells (not recorded which) from PBMCs. Source of these receptors: a human donor with aplastic anemia.

The chain couples TRBV14 to TRBJ2-3; TRBD2 is a possible D gene (5 bases). V was pared by 5 bases and J by 3 bases, with 15 bases between. Germline V gene lookup returns CDR1 SGHDN and CDR2 FVKESK. This CDR3 has 15 residues. This CDR3 reads CASSATSGFTDTQYF. CDR3 bases: TGTGCCAGCAGCGCGACCAGCGGTTTTACAGATACGCAGTATTTT.

As concerns this clonotype: This may be a read error: a much more frequent sequence differs by one nucleotide. The rearrangement links TRBV12-3 or TRBV12-4 to TRBJ1-5; a possible D gene is TRBD1 (5 bases). The CDR3 covers 13 residues. The CDR3 sequence: CANSGTVNGPQHF. CDR3 nucleotides: TGTGCCAACAGTGGGACGGTCAATGGGCCCCAGCATTTT.

The V call is TRBV12-3 or TRBV12-4, the J call TRBJ1-1, with D perhaps TRBD1 (6 bases). V lost 4 bases and J 8 bases, leaving 14 bases between the germline ends. The CDR3 has 13 residues. The CDR3 region is CASSYRDKDEAFF. The CDR3 DNA follows: TGTGCCAGCAGTTACCGGGACAAGGACGAAGCTTTCTTT.